This T cell receptor beta chain was identified in a study of blood T cells in healthy people across ages. With a J-beta primer mix and a sample-barcoded 5' primer, a second PCR ran roughly 6 to 11 cycles. Every molecule of cDNA carried a tag from a template-switch adaptor with 12 random nucleotides. TCRdb re-called the 5' RACE reads with MiXCR, one entry per CDR3 protein. Of about a million distinct CDR3 sequences in the sample, 35% to 40% were seen once. Drawing of peripheral blood yielded about 10 milliliters from each donor. General study results and limits: Estimated diversity across one million T cells was deemed an underestimate. A conclusive naive versus antigen-experienced comparison was prevented by the unsorted PBMCs.

On this clonotype itself: Its specificity is not known.

The sequence was obtained from a young man in good health. The sequencing sample was made of blood.

CDR3 amino acids: CASSLFIQDTIYF. Here the CDR3 DNA reads TGTGCCAGCAGTTTATTCATTCAGGACACCATATATTTT. V gene TRBV12-3 or TRBV12-4 combines with J gene TRBJ1-3, with D unclear. The germline V and J ends were trimmed by 2 bases and 8 bases, with 10 bases remaining between them. The CDR3 covers 13 residues.